The rows below give T cell receptor beta chains drawn from one sample of a study of shared T cell receptors in the human thymus. Assay: immunoSEQ multiplex PCR; the TCRdb copy retains only in-frame clones and omits some. The sample has about 660,000 clones; around nine tenths are singletons. The data also belong to a second study, concerning human thymus T cells.

Sequencing was carried out using thymocytes. The origin of the receptors is a boy younger than two with a congenital heart defect. CDR3s leave out the opening cysteine and the closing phenylalanine or tryptophan. Size tells how often a clone was seen (once, few, many) or the class of an expanded clone, and some rows leave it out.

V gene	clone size	J gene	CDR3 protein
TRBV19	few	TRBJ2-1	ASSPGGVVSNEQF
TRBV11-3	.	TRBJ1-2	ASSVQGAKPPNYGYT
TRBV30	.	TRBJ2-7	AWSPRQRPYEQY
TRBV27	.	TRBJ2-7	ASSFRQGAPYEQY
TRBV11-2	.	TRBJ1-1	ASSGREDTEAF
TRBV11-2	few	TRBJ1-3	ASSLVSLSQVSGNTIY
TRBV4-1	.	TRBJ2-5	ASSYVAGAYQETQY
TRBV15	.	TRBJ2-1	ATSREVAAIRYEQF
TRBV15	.	TRBJ2-2	ATSRDKPRTSLAGELF
TRBV19	few	TRBJ2-1	ASRHEASSPSYNEQF
TRBV6-1	.	TRBJ1-2	ASSRGGLYYGYT
TRBV14	few	TRBJ1-2	ASSDRGRYGYT
TRBV7-2	.	TRBJ2-3	ASSLVAGPPDTQY
TRBV27	.	TRBJ2-2	ASSSRQGGATGELF
TRBV6-1	.	TRBJ1-1	ASSELSQGEYGNTEAF
TRBV4-3	.	TRBJ2-3	ASSQGRARGSDTQY
TRBV4-3	.	TRBJ1-4	ASSQETALRGNEKLF
TRBV18	.	TRBJ2-4	ASSGLAKNIQY
TRBV25-1	.	TRBJ2-2	ASSDGGQGNTGELF
TRBV29-1	.	TRBJ2-5	SVEGQGRETQY
TRBV18	.	TRBJ2-7	ASSPPRKAGGPADEQY
TRBV25-1	once	TRBJ2-2	ASSDQGSGGELF
TRBV7-9	.	TRBJ2-7	ASSLVAGTGGGYEQY
TRBV4-1	.	TRBJ2-5	ASSPHKTRQETQY
TRBV15	.	TRBJ2-6	ATSRYDSSGANVLT
TRBV5-4	.	TRBJ1-2	ASSLARGYGYT
TRBV11-2	.	TRBJ1-4	ASSSWRGQGIEKLF
TRBV7-9	.	TRBJ2-7	ASSLGASSYEQY
TRBV4-1	once	TRBJ2-3	ASSQEGSGTGGNYGTDTQY
TRBV5-5	.	TRBJ2-1	ASREGIRWGDNEQF
TRBV6-1	.	TRBJ1-2	ASSRPGVAYGYT
TRBV25-1	.	TRBJ1-1	ASSGTGRGVMNTEAF
TRBV30	.	TRBJ1-1	AWSTPGSPEAF
TRBV4-1	.	TRBJ2-2	ASSQFFRGEANAGELF
TRBV4-1	.	TRBJ1-2	ASSQATGTPLDPNYGYT
TRBV4-2	few	TRBJ2-5	ASSLNGRETQY
TRBV13	once	TRBJ2-1	ASSFRAGGPDEQF
TRBV15	.	TRBJ1-2	ATNPDRGRDGYT
TRBV27	.	TRBJ2-3	ASSPQAIAVTTDTQY
TRBV18	.	TRBJ1-3	ASSPPMTGLASGNTIY
TRBV14	.	TRBJ1-2	ASSHHRAPYGYT
TRBV11-3	.	TRBJ2-7	ASGRTGFYEQY
TRBV11-2	once	TRBJ2-5	ASSFRDRVYETQY
TRBV5-4	.	TRBJ2-3	ASSCRAGSDTQY
TRBV9	.	TRBJ2-1	ASSVEGNEQF